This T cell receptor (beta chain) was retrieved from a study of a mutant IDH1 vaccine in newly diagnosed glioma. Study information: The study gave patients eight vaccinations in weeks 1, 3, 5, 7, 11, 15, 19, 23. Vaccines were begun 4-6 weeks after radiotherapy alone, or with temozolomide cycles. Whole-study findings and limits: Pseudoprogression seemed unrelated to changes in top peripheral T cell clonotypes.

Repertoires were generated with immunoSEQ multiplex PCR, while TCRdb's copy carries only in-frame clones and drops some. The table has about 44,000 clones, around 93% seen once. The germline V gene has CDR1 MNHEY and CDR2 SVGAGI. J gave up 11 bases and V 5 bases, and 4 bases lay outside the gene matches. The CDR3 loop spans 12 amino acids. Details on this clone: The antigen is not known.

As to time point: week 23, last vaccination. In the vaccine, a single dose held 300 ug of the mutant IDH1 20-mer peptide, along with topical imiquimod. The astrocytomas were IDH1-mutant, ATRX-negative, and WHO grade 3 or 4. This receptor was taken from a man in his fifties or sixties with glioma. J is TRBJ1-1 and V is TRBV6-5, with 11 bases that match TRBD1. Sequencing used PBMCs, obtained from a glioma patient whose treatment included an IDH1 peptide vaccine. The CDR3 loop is CASSQGQGVAFF. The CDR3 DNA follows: TGTGCCAGCAGTCAGGGACAGGGGGTTGCTTTCTTT.